The 27 T cell receptor beta chains listed next were all sequenced from one sample in a study of control samples from healthy donors and cancer patients. Clones were sequenced by immunoSEQ multiplex PCR, and TCRdb holds only the in-frame ones, with some missing. This table has 120,000 or so clones, approximately 92% appearing once. The sample was PBMCs. The source of these receptors is a man at least 80 years old with head and neck cancer.

The V gene is TRBV6-5, the J gene TRBJ1-1; 8 bases agree with TRBD1. CDR1 is MNHEY, CDR2 SVGAGI, per germline. V trimming: 2 bases; J trimming: 3 bases; junction bases outside the gene matches: 5. The CDR3 is 15 amino acids. The CDR3 is CASSYERTGYTEAFF. The CDR3 DNA reads as TGTGCCAGCAGTTACGAGAGGACAGGGTACACTGAAGCTTTCTTT.

This clone has just one count. J is TRBJ2-7 and V is TRBV19; tentatively, D is TRBD1 (5 bases). V was cut by 3 bases and J by 6 bases, with 12 bases left in between. Per germline, CDR1 LNHDA and CDR2 SQIVND (reference sequence). CDR3 length equals 13 residues. The CDR3 loop reads CASSIEQAGEQYF. Written as DNA, the CDR3 is TGTGCCAGTAGTATTGAACAGGCTGGCGAGCAGTACTTC.

The rearrangement links TRBV7-9 to TRBJ2-7; D may be TRBD2 (6 bases). Germline V gene lookup returns CDR1 SEHNR and CDR2 FQNEAQ (reference sequence). Trimming took off 1 base at V and 3 bases at J, with 13 bases between the two ends. The CDR3 loop spans 15 amino acids. This chain's CDR3 is CASSLGAGWGYEQYF. The CDR3 DNA reads TGTGCCAGCAGCTTAGGGGCGGGGTGGGGCTACGAGCAGTACTTC.

The chain carries TRBV6-4 and TRBJ2-2; 10 bases fit TRBD2. Trimming took 6 bases from V and 4 from J; bases not matched to a gene: 2. Germline CDR1 reads MRHNA; CDR2 reads SNTAGT. The CDR3 is 14 amino acids. CDR3 DNA sequence: TGTGCCAGCAGAGCTAGCGGGGGCACCGGGGAGCTGTTTTTT. This translates into CASRASGGTGELFF.

The chain links TRBV6-1 to TRBJ1-1; TRBD1 matches at 10 bases. The CDR3 is 15 residues long. Looked up from germline, CDR1 is MNHNS and CDR2 is SASEGT. V was pared by 1 base and J by 4 bases, with 3 bases of the junction left unmatched. The DNA of the CDR3 is TGTGCCAGCAGTGAAGGACAGGGGGCTATCACTGAAGCTTTCTTT. Translation: CASSEGQGAITEAFF.

The chain has TRBV20-1 and TRBJ1-2; possible D gene TRBD1, 6 bases. The CDR3 spans 11 residues. Germline CDR1 reads DFQATT; CDR2 reads SNEGSKA (reference sequence). The V and J ends lost 3 bases and 7 bases respectively, with 9 bases between them. The CDR3 bases are TGCAGTGCTAGGGTCAGGGGTGGCTACACCTTC. It codes for CSARVRGGYTF.

The genes are TRBV7-9 and TRBJ2-1; D not resolved. CDR1 SEHNR and CDR2 FQNEAQ come from the germline V gene (reference sequence). V lost 2 bases and J lost 10, with 6 bases in between. This CDR3 is built from 11 residues. CDR3 in amino acids: CASSLTPEQFF. In DNA, the CDR3 is TGTGCCAGCAGCTTAACCCCAGAGCAGTTCTTC. The complete variable domain, with remaining parts taken from reference TRBV7-9 and TRBJ2-1, reads DTGVSQNPRHKITKRGQNVTFRCDPISEHNRLYWYRQTLGQGPEFLTYFQNEAQLEKSRLLSDRFSAERPKGSFSTLEIQRTEQGDSAMYLCASSLTPEQFFGPGTRLTVL.

The V call is TRBV6-1, the J call TRBJ2-7; TRBD1 agrees at 7 bases. Germline-derived CDR1 and CDR2 are MNHNS and SASEGT. The CDR3 spans 16 residues. The V segment lost 1 base and the J segment 2 bases; nucleotides outside the gene matches: 8. CDR3 sequence reads: CASSEGRGQTAYEQYF. CDR3 in DNA: TGTGCCAGCAGTGAAGGTCGGGGACAGACGGCCTACGAGCAGTACTTC.

This clone showed up just once. The chain joins TRBV5-6 to TRBJ1-1; D gene unclear. Deletions cut 4 bases from V and 2 bases from J, with 9 bases between. CDR1 and CDR2 (germline): SGHDT, YYEEEE. The CDR3 extends over 13 amino acids. This CDR3 is CASSPSVNTEAFF. The CDR3 DNA reads TGTGCCAGCAGCCCATCAGTTAACACTGAAGCTTTCTTT.

V usage is TRBV10-3 and J usage is TRBJ2-7; 7 bases map to TRBD1. The CDR3 runs to 14 residues. Germline CDR1 and CDR2: ENHRY and SYGVKD. The V segment lost 6 bases and the J segment 0 bases; nucleotides outside the gene matches: 5. Here the CDR3 DNA reads TGTGCCATCAGCTTTGACAGGGCCTCCTACGAGCAGTACTTC. It specifies CAISFDRASYEQYF.

The V gene is TRBV19, the J gene TRBJ1-2, with D unclear. The V and J ends lost 1 base and 4 bases respectively, with 19 bases between them. CDR1 and CDR2 (germline): LNHDA, SQIVND (reference sequence). The CDR3 totals 17 residues. The CDR3 DNA follows: TGTGCCAGTAGTATAGCGACAAGGTATCGACTTAGCTATGGCTACACCTTC. This encodes CASSIATRYRLSYGYTF.

V gene TRBV20-1 combines with J gene TRBJ2-3; tentatively, D is TRBD1 or TRBD2 (5 bases each). This CDR3 is built from 11 residues. The V gene's germline CDR1 is DFQATT and CDR2 SNEGSKA (reference sequence). V was clipped by 4 bases and J by 9 bases, with 11 bases between them. CDR3 bases: TGCAGTGCTATCGCTCGGGACACGCAGTATTTT. It is translated as CSAIARDTQYF.

This CDR3 reads CASSFVTSGGYNEQFF. The CDR3 DNA follows: TGTGCCAGCAGCTTCGTCACTAGCGGGGGCTACAATGAGCAGTTCTTC. The rearrangement joins TRBV11-2 to TRBJ2-1; 11 nucleotides align to TRBD2. V trimming: 3 bases; J trimming: 3 bases; junction bases outside the gene matches: 4. The V gene's germline CDR1 is SGHAT and CDR2 FQNNGV. This CDR3 has 16 residues.

CDR3 amino acids: CASSLGRLSYEQYF. The CDR3 bases are TGTGCCAGCAGCTTAGGACGCCTCTCCTACGAGCAGTACTTC. J is TRBJ2-7 and V is TRBV7-8; D unresolved. V gave up 1 base and J gave up 0 bases, with 7 bases separating them. There are 14 residues in the CDR3. The germline CDR1 and CDR2 sequences are SGHVS and FQNEAQ. The full variable domain, its missing parts supplied by reference TRBV7-8 and TRBJ2-7, is GAGVSQSPRYKVAKRGQDVALRCDPISGHVSLFWYQQALGQGPEFLTYFQNEAQLDKSGLPSDRFFAERPEGSVSTLKIQRTQQEDSAVYLCASSLGRLSYEQYFGPGTRLTVT.

This chain uses TRBV6-5 with TRBJ2-2; D possibly corresponds to TRBD1 (5 bases). Germline V lookup: CDR1 MNHEY, CDR2 SVGAGI. The V end lost 7 bases, the J end lost 11 bases, and 14 bases lay between the germline ends. The CDR3 is 12 residues long. The CDR3 is CASIRRELELFF. In DNA, the CDR3 is TGTGCCAGCATCCGCAGGGAACTCGAGCTGTTTTTT.

The V gene is TRBV5-5, the J gene TRBJ2-3, with D tentatively TRBD1 or TRBD2 (6 bases each). The V and J ends lost 4 bases and 2 bases respectively, with 20 bases between them. The CDR3 consists of 17 residues. From germline, CDR1 is SGHKS and CDR2 YYEKEE (reference sequence). For the CDR3, the DNA is TGTGCCAGCAGCCCCACCCCCGTGGGGGGCCCCACAGATACGCAGTATTTT. This sequence encodes CASSPTPVGGPTDTQYF.

This clone was observed once. The rearrangement uses TRBV20-1 and TRBJ1-6; D ambiguous. V was clipped by 3 bases and J by 0 bases, with 18 bases between them. CDR3 length: 18 residues. Germline V gene lookup returns CDR1 DFQATT and CDR2 SNEGSKA (reference sequence). CDR3 protein: CSASSWKGRSSYNSPLHF. The CDR3 coding sequence is TGCAGTGCTAGTTCGTGGAAAGGGCGGAGCTCCTATAATTCACCCCTCCACTTT.

This chain uses TRBV19 with TRBJ1-1; 7 nucleotides agree with TRBD1. Germline V gene data show CDR1 as LNHDA and CDR2 as SQIVND (reference sequence). The CDR3 has 14 residues. J was trimmed by 6 bases and V by 7 bases; bases with no gene match: 11. In nucleotides, the CDR3 is TGTGCCAGTACCCCGACAGGGAATGGGGCTGAAGCTTTCTTT. The encoded protein is CASTPTGNGAEAFF.

The rearrangement links TRBV2 to TRBJ1-4, with TRBD1 matching over 7 bases. J lost 7 bases, V lost 11 bases, and 19 bases had no gene match. The CDR3 sequence is 16 residues long. The germline V gene encodes CDR1 SNHLY and CDR2 FYNNEI. CDR3 coding DNA: TGTGCCGGACGGCGAGGGGGCGCAAGCGGGGGTGAAAAACTGTTTTTT. Protein: CAGRRGGASGGEKLFF.

The chain has TRBV12-3 or TRBV12-4 and TRBJ1-1; 8 bases map to TRBD1. The CDR3 consists of 13 residues. V lost 6 bases, J lost 4 bases, and 4 bases stayed unmatched. CDR3 DNA sequence: TGTGCCAGCAGACAGGGGGAGGGCACTGAAGCTTTCTTT. Its protein is CASRQGEGTEAFF.

This rearrangement joins TRBV23-1 to TRBJ2-5; D might be TRBD2 (6 bases). TRBV23-1 belongs to the ORF category, with a function that is uncertain. Trimming left V 0 bases short and J 3 bases short, with 11 bases between. The CDR3 has 15 amino acids. The CDR3 region is CASSQSRGFEETQYF. Written as DNA, the CDR3 is TGCGCCAGCAGTCAATCGCGGGGTTTTGAAGAGACCCAGTACTTC.

The chain is built from TRBV19 and TRBJ1-5, with 8 bases fitting TRBD1. The CDR3 has 14 residues. Germline values: CDR1 LNHDA, CDR2 SQIVND (reference sequence). With 7 bases clipped from V and 14 bases from J, the junction kept 16 bases outside the gene matches. CDR3 residues: CASTVVAGGLEEHF. The DNA of the CDR3 is TGTGCCAGTACCGTTGTGGCAGGGGGCCTGGAGGAGCATTTT. The full variable domain, rest sourced from reference TRBV19 and TRBJ1-5, is DGGITQSPKYLFRKEGQNVTLSCEQNLNHDAMYWYRQDPGQGLRLIYYSQIVNDFQKGDIAEGYSVSREKKESFPLTVTSAQKNPTAFYLCASTVVAGGLEEHFGDGTRLSIL.

The chain uses TRBV19 and TRBJ2-5; TRBD2 matches at 13 bases. Trimming removed 3 bases from V and 1 base from J; junction bases left unmatched: 5. The CDR3 sequence is 17 residues long. The germline V gene encodes CDR1 LNHDA and CDR2 SQIVND (reference sequence). CDR3 nucleotide sequence: TGTGCCAGTAGTATTACCCGGACTAGCGGGAGCCAAGAGACCCAGTACTTC. It yields the protein CASSITRTSGSQETQYF.

This chain connects TRBV6-2 or TRBV6-3 to TRBJ2-3, with TRBD2 matching 10 bases. Trimming cost V 5 bases and J 1 base; bases outside gene matches: 6. There are 16 residues in the CDR3. CDR1 MNHEY and CDR2 SVGEGT come from the germline V gene. The CDR3 bases are TGTGCCAGCAGTCTTCCACTAGCGGGGCGCACAGATACGCAGTATTTT. It codes for CASSLPLAGRTDTQYF.

V is TRBV30 and J is TRBJ2-7, with 8 bases identical to TRBD1. CDR1 and CDR2 (germline): GTSNPN, SVGIG (reference sequence). V lost 4 bases to trimming and J lost 6 bases; unmatched junction nucleotides: 11. This CDR3 comprises 14 residues. The CDR3 loop is CAWKRGQGAGEQYF. The CDR3 coding sequence is TGTGCCTGGAAACGAGGGCAGGGGGCTGGCGAGCAGTACTTC.

The J gene is TRBJ1-6, the V gene TRBV6-5, with D perhaps TRBD1 (5 bases). The CDR3 runs 15 residues. The V end was cut by 6 bases, the J end by 7 bases, with 16 bases between. Germline CDR1 MNHEY, CDR2 SVGAGI. In DNA, the CDR3 is TGTGCCAGCAGGCCCGAGGGGACTCGGAATTCACCCCTCCACTTT. Encoded protein: CASRPEGTRNSPLHF.

Here the CDR3 reads CASSLAAAYNEQFF. The CDR3 region has the DNA TGCGCCAGCAGCTTGGCCGCCGCCTACAATGAGCAGTTCTTC. The chain employs TRBV5-1 and TRBJ2-1, with D unresolved. Germline V gene sequence: CDR1 SGHRS, CDR2 YFSETQ. The CDR3 consists of 14 residues. Trimming took 0 bases from V and 2 from J, leaving 6 bases between them.